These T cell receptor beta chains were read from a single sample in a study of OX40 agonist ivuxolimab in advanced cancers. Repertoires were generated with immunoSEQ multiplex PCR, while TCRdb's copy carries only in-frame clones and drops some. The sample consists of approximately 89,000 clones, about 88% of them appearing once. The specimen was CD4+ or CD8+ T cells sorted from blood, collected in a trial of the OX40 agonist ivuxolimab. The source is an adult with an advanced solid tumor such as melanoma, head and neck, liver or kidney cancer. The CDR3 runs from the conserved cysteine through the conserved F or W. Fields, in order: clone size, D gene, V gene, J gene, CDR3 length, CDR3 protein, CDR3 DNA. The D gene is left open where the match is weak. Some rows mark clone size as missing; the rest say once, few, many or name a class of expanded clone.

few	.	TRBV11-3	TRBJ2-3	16	CASSPGRVSNTDTQYF	TGTGCCAGCAGCCCAGGACGCGTCTCTAACACAGATACGCAGTATTTT
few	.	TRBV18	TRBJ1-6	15	CASSPQGSYNSPLHF	TGTGCCAGCTCACCACAGGGCAGCTATAATTCACCCCTCCACTTT
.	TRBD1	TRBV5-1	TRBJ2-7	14	CASSGRTGTGEQYF	TGCGCCAGCAGCGGACGGACAGGGACGGGGGAGCAGTACTTC
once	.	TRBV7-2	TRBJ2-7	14	CASSLGRTLYEQYF	TGTGCCAGCAGCTTGGGGAGGACCCTCTACGAGCAGTACTTC
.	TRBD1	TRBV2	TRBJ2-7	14	CASRPGQGAKEQYF	TGTGCCAGCAGGCCGGGACAGGGGGCGAAAGAGCAGTACTTC
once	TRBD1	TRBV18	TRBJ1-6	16	CASSPDRVRGNSPLHF	TGTGCCAGCTCACCTGACAGGGTGAGGGGTAATTCACCCCTCCACTTT
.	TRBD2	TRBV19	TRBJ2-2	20	CASSIRFAKLAGGSTGELFF	TGTGCCAGTAGTATAAGGTTCGCCAAGCTAGCGGGGGGCAGCACCGGGGAGCTGTTTTTT
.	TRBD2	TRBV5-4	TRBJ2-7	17	CASSLAGGSGGAYEQYF	TGTGCCAGCAGCTTGGCTGGCGGCAGCGGGGGGGCCTACGAGCAGTACTTC
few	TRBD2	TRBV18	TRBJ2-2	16	CASSPSGTSGRGELFF	TGTGCCAGCTCACCGTCCGGGACTAGCGGACGCGGGGAGCTGTTTTTT
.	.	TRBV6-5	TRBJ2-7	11	CASFNSYEQYF	TGTGCCAGCTTCAACTCCTACGAGCAGTACTTC
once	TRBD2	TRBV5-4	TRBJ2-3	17	CASSLGLSGGAADTQYF	TGTGCCAGCAGCTTGGGACTAAGCGGGGGGGCCGCAGATACGCAGTATTTT
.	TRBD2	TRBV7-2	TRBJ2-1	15	CASSLALAGGNEQFF	TGTGCCAGCAGCTTAGCACTAGCGGGGGGGAATGAGCAGTTCTTC
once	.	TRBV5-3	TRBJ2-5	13	CARSPADQETQYF	TGTGCCAGAAGTCCTGCGGACCAAGAGACCCAGTACTTC
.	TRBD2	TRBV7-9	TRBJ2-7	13	CASSFGGNYEQYF	TGTGCCAGCAGCTTCGGGGGGAACTACGAGCAGTACTTC
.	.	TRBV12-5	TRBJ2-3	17	CASGLVRAGASTDTQYF	TGTGCTAGTGGTTTGGTACGGGCGGGGGCCAGCACAGATACGCAGTATTTT
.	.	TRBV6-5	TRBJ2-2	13	CASSYSAGGELFF	TGTGCCAGCAGTTACTCGGCCGGCGGGGAGCTGTTTTTT
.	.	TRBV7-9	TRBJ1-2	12	CASSLVGYGYTF	TGTGCCAGCAGCTTAGTCGGATATGGCTACACCTTC
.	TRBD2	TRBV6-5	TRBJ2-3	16	CASSYDLAGGTDTQYF	TGTGCCAGCAGTTACGATCTAGCGGGGGGCACAGATACGCAGTATTTT
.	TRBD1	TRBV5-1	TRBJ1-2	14	CASSGLQGTYGYTF	TGCGCCAGCAGCGGACTACAGGGGACCTATGGCTACACCTTC
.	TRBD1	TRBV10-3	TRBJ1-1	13	CATTPPGGSEAFF	TGTGCCACTACCCCCCCAGGGGGATCTGAAGCTTTCTTT
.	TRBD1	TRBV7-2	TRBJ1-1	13	CASSFEQGYEAFF	TGTGCCAGCAGCTTCGAACAGGGGTATGAAGCTTTCTTT
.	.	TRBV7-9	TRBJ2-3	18	CASSSGLTWDESTDTQYF	TGTGCCAGCAGCTCGGGGCTAACTTGGGATGAGAGCACAGATACGCAGTATTTT
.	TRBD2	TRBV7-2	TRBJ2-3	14	CASSLTSWADTQYF	TGTGCCAGCAGCCTGACTAGCTGGGCAGATACGCAGTATTTT
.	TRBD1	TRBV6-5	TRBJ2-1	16	CASSYRGTGGYNEQFF	TGTGCCAGCAGTTACCGCGGGACAGGGGGATACAATGAGCAGTTCTTC
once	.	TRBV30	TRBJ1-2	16	CAWSTIGGQGIYGYTF	TGTGCCTGGAGTACCATCGGGGGGCAGGGGATCTATGGCTACACCTTC
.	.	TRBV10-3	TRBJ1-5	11	CATPPGQPQHF	TGTGCCACCCCCCCCGGGCAGCCCCAGCATTTT
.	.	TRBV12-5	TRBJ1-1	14	CASGLEAGWAEAFF	TGTGCTAGTGGTTTGGAGGCAGGGTGGGCTGAAGCTTTCTTT
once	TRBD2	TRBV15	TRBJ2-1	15	CATSRTSGGAYEQFF	TGTGCCACCAGCAGGACTAGCGGGGGGGCCTATGAGCAGTTCTTC
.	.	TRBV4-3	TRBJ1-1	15	CASSQDLAGGTEAFF	TGCGCCAGCAGCCAAGATCTGGCCGGGGGTACTGAAGCTTTCTTT
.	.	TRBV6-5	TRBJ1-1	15	CASSRPRAVVTEAFF	TGTGCCAGCAGTCGACCCAGGGCGGTGGTTACTGAAGCTTTCTTT
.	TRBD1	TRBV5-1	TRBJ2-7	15	CASRLSDRGLNEQYF	TGCGCCAGCAGACTCTCGGACAGGGGGCTCAACGAGCAGTACTTC
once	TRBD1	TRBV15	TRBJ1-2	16	CATSRAGGGGNYGYTF	TGTGCCACCAGCAGAGCCGGAGGGGGCGGTAACTATGGCTACACCTTC
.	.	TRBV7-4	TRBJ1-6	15	CASDGKSSYNSPLHF	TGTGCCAGCGACGGGAAGAGCTCCTATAATTCACCCCTCCACTTT
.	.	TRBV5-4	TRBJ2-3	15	CASSGGGSDTDTQYF	TGTGCCAGCAGCGGGGGTGGGTCGGACACAGATACGCAGTATTTT
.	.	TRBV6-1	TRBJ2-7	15	CASSESRTASYEQYF	TGTGCCAGCAGTGAATCGCGGACCGCCTCCTACGAGCAGTACTTC
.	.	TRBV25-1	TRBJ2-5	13	CASSLVGIETQYF	TGTGCCAGCAGCCTCGTCGGGATCGAGACCCAGTACTTC
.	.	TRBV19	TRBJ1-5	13	CASSRGSNQPQHF	TGTGCCAGTTCAAGGGGTAGCAATCAGCCCCAGCATTTT
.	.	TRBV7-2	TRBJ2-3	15	CASSLAGAGVDTQYF	TGTGCCAGCAGCTTAGCGGGGGCTGGGGTAGATACGCAGTATTTT
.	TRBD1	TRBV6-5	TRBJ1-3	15	CASSSDRAPGNTIYF	TGTGCCAGCAGTTCAGACAGGGCCCCTGGAAACACCATATATTTT
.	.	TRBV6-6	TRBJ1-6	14	CASRGGQKSSPLHF	TGTGCCAGCAGGGGAGGACAGAAGAGTTCACCCCTCCACTTT
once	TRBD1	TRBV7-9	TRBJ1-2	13	CASSFDRVQGYTF	TGTGCCAGCAGCTTCGACAGGGTGCAGGGCTACACCTTC
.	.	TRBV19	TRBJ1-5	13	CASSIDQWQPQHF	TGTGCCAGTAGTATAGATCAATGGCAGCCCCAGCATTTT